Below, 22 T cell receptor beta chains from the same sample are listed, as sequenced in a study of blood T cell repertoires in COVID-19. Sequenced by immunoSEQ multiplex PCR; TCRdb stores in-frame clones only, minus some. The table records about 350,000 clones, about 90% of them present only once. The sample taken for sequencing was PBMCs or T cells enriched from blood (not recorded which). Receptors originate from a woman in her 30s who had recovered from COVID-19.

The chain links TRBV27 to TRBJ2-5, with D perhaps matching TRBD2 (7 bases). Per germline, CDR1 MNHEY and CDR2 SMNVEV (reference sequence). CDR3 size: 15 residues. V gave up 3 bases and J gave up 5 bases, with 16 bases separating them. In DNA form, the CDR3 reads TGTGCCAGCAGTTTCCATAGGGGGGGCCAGGAGACCCAGTACTTC. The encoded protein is CASSFHRGGQETQYF.

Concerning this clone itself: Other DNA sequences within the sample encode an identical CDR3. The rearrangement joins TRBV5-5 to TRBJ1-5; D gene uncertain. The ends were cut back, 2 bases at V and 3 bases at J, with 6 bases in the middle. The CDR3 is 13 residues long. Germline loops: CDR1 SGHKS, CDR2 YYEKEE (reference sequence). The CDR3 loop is CASSFGDNQPQHF. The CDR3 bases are TGTGCCAGCAGCTTCGGGGACAATCAGCCCCAGCATTTT.

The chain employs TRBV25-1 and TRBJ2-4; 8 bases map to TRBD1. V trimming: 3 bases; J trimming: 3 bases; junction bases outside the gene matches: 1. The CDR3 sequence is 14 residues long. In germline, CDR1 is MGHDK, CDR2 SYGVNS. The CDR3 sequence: CASSDGQGKNIQYF. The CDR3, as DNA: TGTGCCAGCAGTGACGGACAGGGCAAAAACATTCAGTACTTC.

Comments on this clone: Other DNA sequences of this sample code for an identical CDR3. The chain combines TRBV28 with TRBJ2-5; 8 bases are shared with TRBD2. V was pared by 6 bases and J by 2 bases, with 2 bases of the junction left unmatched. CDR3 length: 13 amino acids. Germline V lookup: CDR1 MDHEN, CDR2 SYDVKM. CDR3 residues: CASSSGGQETQYF. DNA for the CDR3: TGTGCCAGCAGCAGCGGGGGACAAGAGACCCAGTACTTC.

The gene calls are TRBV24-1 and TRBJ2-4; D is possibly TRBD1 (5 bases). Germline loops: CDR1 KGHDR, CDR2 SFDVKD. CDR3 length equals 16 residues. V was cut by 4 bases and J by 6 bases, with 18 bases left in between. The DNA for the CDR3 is TGTGCCACCAGTGACTCAGGGTTAGTACCGGGAAACATTCAGTACTTC. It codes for CATSDSGLVPGNIQYF.

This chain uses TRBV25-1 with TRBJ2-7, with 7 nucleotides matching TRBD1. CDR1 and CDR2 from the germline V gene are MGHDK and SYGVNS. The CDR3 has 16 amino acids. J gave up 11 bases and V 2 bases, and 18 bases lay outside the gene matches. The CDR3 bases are TGTGCCAGCAGTGAAGATCGGTATGGGGACAGTCGTAAGGAGTACTTC. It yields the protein CASSEDRYGDSRKEYF.

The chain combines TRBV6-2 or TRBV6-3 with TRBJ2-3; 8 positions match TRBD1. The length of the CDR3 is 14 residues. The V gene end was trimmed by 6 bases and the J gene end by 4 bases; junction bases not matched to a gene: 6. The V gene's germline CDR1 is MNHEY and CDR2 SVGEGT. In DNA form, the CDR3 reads TGTGCCAGCAGCCCACAGGGGGAGGCAGATACGCAGTATTTT. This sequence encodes CASSPQGEADTQYF.

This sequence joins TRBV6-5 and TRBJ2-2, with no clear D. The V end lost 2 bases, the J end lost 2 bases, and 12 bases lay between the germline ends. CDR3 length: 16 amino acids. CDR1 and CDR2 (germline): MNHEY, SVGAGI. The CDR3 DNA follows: TGTGCCAGCAGTTACCGCCGCAGTTTCAACACCGGGGAGCTGTTTTTT. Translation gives CASSYRRSFNTGELFF.

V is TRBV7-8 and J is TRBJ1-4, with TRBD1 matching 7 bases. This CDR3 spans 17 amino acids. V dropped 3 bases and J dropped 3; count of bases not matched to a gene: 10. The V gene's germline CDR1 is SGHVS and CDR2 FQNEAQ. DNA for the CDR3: TGTGCCAGCAGCTTTGCTAGGATCGGGACAGCTAATGAAAAACTGTTTTTT. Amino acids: CASSFARIGTANEKLFF.

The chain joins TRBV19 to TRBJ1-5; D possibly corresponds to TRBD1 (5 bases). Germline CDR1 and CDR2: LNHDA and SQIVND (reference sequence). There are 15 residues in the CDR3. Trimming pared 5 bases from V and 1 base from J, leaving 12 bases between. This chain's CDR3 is CASSFKTVSNQPQHF. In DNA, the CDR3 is TGTGCCAGTAGTTTTAAGACAGTAAGCAATCAGCCCCAGCATTTT.

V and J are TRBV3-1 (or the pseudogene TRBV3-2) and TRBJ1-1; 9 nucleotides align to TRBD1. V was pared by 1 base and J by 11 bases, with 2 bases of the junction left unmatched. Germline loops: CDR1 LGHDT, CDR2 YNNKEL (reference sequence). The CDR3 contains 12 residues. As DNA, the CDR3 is TGTGCCAGCAGCCAAGGGACAGGGGAGGCTTTCTTT. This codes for CASSQGTGEAFF.

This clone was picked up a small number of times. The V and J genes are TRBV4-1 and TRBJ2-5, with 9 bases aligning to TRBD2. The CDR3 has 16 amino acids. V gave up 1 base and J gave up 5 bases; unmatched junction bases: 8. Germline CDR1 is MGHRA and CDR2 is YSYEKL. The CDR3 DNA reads TGCGCCAGCAGCCAAGGTAGCAGCGGGGGGTCGGAGACCCAGTACTTC. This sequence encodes CASSQGSSGGSETQYF.

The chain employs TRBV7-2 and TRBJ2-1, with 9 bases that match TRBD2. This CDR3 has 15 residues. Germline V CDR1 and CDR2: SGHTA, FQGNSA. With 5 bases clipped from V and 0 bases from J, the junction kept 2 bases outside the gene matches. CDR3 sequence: CASSLSGGSYNEQFF. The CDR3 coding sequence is TGTGCCAGCAGCCTTAGCGGGGGCTCCTACAATGAGCAGTTCTTC.

CDR3 sequence reads: CASSAIRVQGNTEAFF. CDR3 nucleotides: TGTGCCAGCAGTGCAATTAGAGTACAGGGCAACACTGAAGCTTTCTTT. The chain has TRBV2 and TRBJ1-1; D is possibly TRBD1 (6 bases). The CDR3 contains 16 residues. V was cut by 4 bases and J by 2 bases, with 17 bases left in between. Per the germline V gene, CDR1 is SNHLY and CDR2 is FYNNEI.

The CDR3 here is CASSLFFATNEKLFF. DNA for the CDR3: TGTGCCAGCAGTTTATTCTTTGCAACTAATGAAAAACTGTTTTTT. V gene TRBV27 combines with J gene TRBJ1-4; D call uncertain. The V end lost 1 base, the J end lost 0 bases, and 6 bases lay between the germline ends. Looked up from germline, CDR1 is MNHEY and CDR2 is SMNVEV (reference sequence). This CDR3 has 15 amino acids.

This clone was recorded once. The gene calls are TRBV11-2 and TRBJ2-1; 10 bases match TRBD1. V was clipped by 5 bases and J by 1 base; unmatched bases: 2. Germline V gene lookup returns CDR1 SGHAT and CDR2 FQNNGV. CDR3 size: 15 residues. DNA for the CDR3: TGTGCCAGCAGCCCGGACAGGGGGTCCTACAATGAGCAGTTCTTC. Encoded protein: CASSPDRGSYNEQFF. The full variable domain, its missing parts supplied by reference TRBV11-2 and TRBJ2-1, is EAGVAQSPRYKIIEKRQSVAFWCNPISGHATLYWYQQILGQGPKLLIQFQNNGVVDDSQLPKDRFSAERLKGVDSTLKIQPAKLEDSAVYLCASSPDRGSYNEQFFGPGTRLTVL.

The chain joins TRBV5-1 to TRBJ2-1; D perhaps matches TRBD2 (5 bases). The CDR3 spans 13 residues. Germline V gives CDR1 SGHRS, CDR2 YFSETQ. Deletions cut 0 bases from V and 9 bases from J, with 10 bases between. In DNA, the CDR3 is TGCGCCAGCAGCTTGGGGGGAGTTGCTGAGCAGTTCTTC. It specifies CASSLGGVAEQFF. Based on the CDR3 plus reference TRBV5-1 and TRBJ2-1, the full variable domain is KAGVTQTPRYLIKTRGQQVTLSCSPISGHRSVSWYQQTPGQGLQFLFEYFSETQRNKGNFPGRFSGRQFSNSRSEMNVSTLELGDSALYLCASSLGGVAEQFFGPGTRLTVL.

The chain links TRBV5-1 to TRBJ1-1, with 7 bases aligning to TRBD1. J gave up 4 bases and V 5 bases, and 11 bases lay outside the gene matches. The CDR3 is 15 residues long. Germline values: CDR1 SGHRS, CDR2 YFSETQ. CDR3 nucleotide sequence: TGCGCCAGCAGACCCCTTCCCGGGACAGTCACTGAAGCTTTCTTT. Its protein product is CASRPLPGTVTEAFF.

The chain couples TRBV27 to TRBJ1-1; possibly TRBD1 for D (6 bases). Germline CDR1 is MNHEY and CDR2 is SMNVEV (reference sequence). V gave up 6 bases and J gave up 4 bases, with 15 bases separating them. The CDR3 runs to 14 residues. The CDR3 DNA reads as TGTGCCAGCAGAGGGCAGGGGCGCCTCACTGAAGCTTTCTTT. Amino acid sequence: CASRGQGRLTEAFF.

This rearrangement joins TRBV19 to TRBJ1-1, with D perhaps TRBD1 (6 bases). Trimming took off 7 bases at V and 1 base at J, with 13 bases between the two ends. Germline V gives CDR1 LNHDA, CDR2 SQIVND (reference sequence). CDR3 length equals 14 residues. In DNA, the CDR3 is TGTGCCAGTACCCAAAACAGGGAGAACACTGAAGCTTTCTTT. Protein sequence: CASTQNRENTEAFF. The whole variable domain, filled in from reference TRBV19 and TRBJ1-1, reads DGGITQSPKYLFRKEGQNVTLSCEQNLNHDAMYWYRQDPGQGLRLIYYSQIVNDFQKGDIAEGYSVSREKKESFPLTVTSAQKNPTAFYLCASTQNRENTEAFFGQGTRLTVV.

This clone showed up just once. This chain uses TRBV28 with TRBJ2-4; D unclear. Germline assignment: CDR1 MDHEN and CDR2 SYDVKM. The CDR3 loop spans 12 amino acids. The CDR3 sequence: CASAPRENIQYF. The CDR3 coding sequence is TGTGCAAGCGCCCCCCGGGAAAACATTCAGTACTTC.

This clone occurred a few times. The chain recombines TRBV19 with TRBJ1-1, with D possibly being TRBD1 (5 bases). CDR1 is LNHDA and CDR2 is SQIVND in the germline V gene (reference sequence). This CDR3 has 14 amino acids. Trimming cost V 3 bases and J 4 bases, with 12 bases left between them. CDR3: CASSIKGGGTEAFF. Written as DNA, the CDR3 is TGTGCCAGTAGTATTAAAGGCGGGGGCACTGAAGCTTTCTTT. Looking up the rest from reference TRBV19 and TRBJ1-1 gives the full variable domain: DGGITQSPKYLFRKEGQNVTLSCEQNLNHDAMYWYRQDPGQGLRLIYYSQIVNDFQKGDIAEGYSVSREKKESFPLTVTSAQKNPTAFYLCASSIKGGGTEAFFGQGTRLTVV.